This is a list of T cell receptor beta chains from one sample in a study of T cell responses to AZD1222 COVID-19 vaccine. The assay was immunoSEQ multiplex PCR, and TCRdb's table has in-frame clones only and misses some. The sample includes 70,000 or so clones, around four fifths seen only once; the top ten take roughly 25%. Sample: peripheral blood, taken 28 days after the second AZD1222 dose. The receptors originated from an adult who received the AZD1222 COVID-19 vaccine. CDR3s include the opening cysteine and the closing phenylalanine or tryptophan. The D gene is left open where the match is weak. The size field is filled for only some rows; it gives once, few, many or a size class.

CASTPNTGGNSPLHF	TGTGCCAGTACCCCCAACACAGGGGGAAATTCACCCCTCCACTTT	once	TRBD1	15	TRBV19	TRBJ1-6
CASRAPGYGYTF	TGTGCCAGCAGGGCCCCAGGCTATGGCTACACCTTC	once	-	12	TRBV6-4	TRBJ1-2
CASRPWGTNYGYTF	TGTGCCAGTAGGCCATGGGGAACCAACTATGGCTACACCTTC	-	-	14	TRBV19	TRBJ1-2
CASRTTGLYEQYF	TGTGCCAGCAGGACAACAGGGCTCTACGAGCAGTACTTC	-	-	13	TRBV2	TRBJ2-7
CASSPPGLAAYEQYF	TGTGCCAGCAGCCCACCGGGACTAGCGGCCTACGAGCAGTACTTC	once	TRBD2	15	TRBV3-1/TRBV3-2	TRBJ2-7
CASSLGTGGAYGYTF	TGCGCCAGCAGCCTCGGGACAGGGGGCGCGTACGGCTACACCTTC	-	TRBD1	15	TRBV4-1	TRBJ1-2
CASSLGAASGAQKTQYF	TGCGCCAGCAGCTTGGGAGCAGCCTCGGGGGCCCAGAAGACCCAGTACTTC	-	-	17	TRBV5-1	TRBJ2-5
CASSTGDNQPQHF	TGCGCCAGTTCCACAGGGGACAATCAGCCCCAGCATTTT	-	TRBD1	13	TRBV5-1	TRBJ1-5
CASSVGPGNTIYF	TGTGCCAGCAGCGTAGGTCCCGGAAACACCATATATTTT	-	-	13	TRBV9	TRBJ1-3
CAERQGAGAEAFF	TGTGCTGAGAGACAGGGGGCAGGAGCTGAAGCTTTCTTT	-	TRBD1	13	TRBV30	TRBJ1-1
CASLDSNEQYF	TGTGCCAGCTTGGACAGCAACGAGCAGTACTTC	-	-	11	TRBV21-1	TRBJ2-7
CASSADGPGGYTF	TGTGCCAGCAGTGCGGACGGCCCGGGAGGCTACACCTTC	-	-	13	TRBV28	TRBJ1-2
CASRKDSYNEQFF	TGTGCCAGTAGGAAGGATTCTTACAATGAGCAGTTCTTC	-	-	13	TRBV19	TRBJ2-1
CATSDATGVQETQYF	TGTGCCACCAGTGACGCTACAGGGGTCCAAGAGACCCAGTACTTC	-	TRBD1	15	TRBV24-1	TRBJ2-5
CASSLYRTRNGGELFF	TGTGCCAGCAGCTTATATAGGACACGTAATGGCGGGGAGCTGTTTTTT	-	-	16	TRBV7-6	TRBJ2-2
CASRRGDIQYF	TGTGCCAGCAGGAGGGGGGACATTCAGTACTTC	-	-	11	TRBV6-5	TRBJ2-4
CASRSVGKLFF	TGTGCCAGCAGGTCCGTTGGGAAACTGTTTTTT	-	-	11	TRBV2	TRBJ1-4
CASSTVQIRLPYGYTF	TGCGCCAGCAGCACCGTACAGATTCGGCTCCCATATGGCTACACCTTC	-	-	16	TRBV4-1	TRBJ1-2
CASSSRGSGRINEQFF	TGTGCCAGCAGTTCCAGAGGGAGCGGGAGGATTAATGAGCAGTTCTTC	-	TRBD2	16	TRBV27	TRBJ2-1
CASSYSMGYHQPQHF	TGTGCCAGCAGTTACTCGATGGGGTACCATCAGCCCCAGCATTTT	-	-	15	TRBV6-5	TRBJ1-5
CASSLGQGAGYGYTF	TGTGCCAGCAGCTTAGGGCAGGGAGCAGGCTATGGCTACACCTTC	-	-	15	TRBV7-9	TRBJ1-2
CASSPRQIYEQYF	TGTGCCAGCAGCCCACGACAGATCTACGAGCAGTACTTC	-	-	13	TRBV6-6	TRBJ2-7
CASSRGNEQYF	TGTGCCAGCAGTAGAGGGAACGAGCAGTACTTC	few	-	11	TRBV7-9	TRBJ2-7
CASSAEPGQRLYGYTF	TGTGCCAGCAGCGCCGAACCGGGACAGAGACTCTATGGCTACACCTTC	-	TRBD1	16	TRBV7-2	TRBJ1-2
CASRTGGSGNTIYF	TGTGCCAGTAGAACAGGCGGCTCTGGAAACACCATATATTTT	-	-	14	TRBV19	TRBJ1-3
CASSQEVGAYEQYF	TGCGCCAGCAGCCAAGAGGTGGGAGCCTACGAGCAGTACTTC	medium-sized	-	14	TRBV4-1	TRBJ2-7
CASSSTDYGSPLHF	TGTGCCAGCAGCAGCACAGATTACGGTTCACCCCTCCACTTT	-	-	14	TRBV4-2	TRBJ1-6
CASSFGAESHGYTF	TGTGCCAGCAGTTTCGGAGCAGAATCGCATGGCTACACCTTC	-	-	14	TRBV6-5	TRBJ1-2
CAIRRQDSPLHF	TGTGCCATCAGGAGACAGGATTCACCCCTCCACTTT	-	-	12	TRBV10-3	TRBJ1-6
CASSSDRGGWDTQYF	TGTGCCAGCAGCTCGGACAGGGGTGGTTGGGATACGCAGTATTTT	-	TRBD1	15	TRBV5-4	TRBJ2-3
CASSIGPPSGQETQYF	TGTGCCAGTAGTATAGGGCCCCCGTCGGGTCAAGAGACCCAGTACTTC	-	-	16	TRBV19	TRBJ2-5
CASSFGGIAQYF	TGTGCCAGCAGTTTTGGCGGGATAGCGCAGTATTTT	-	-	12	TRBV12-3/TRBV12-4	TRBJ2-3
CASSPREGTHETQYF	TGCGCCAGCAGCCCACGGGAGGGGACGCATGAGACCCAGTACTTC	-	TRBD2	15	TRBV5-1	TRBJ2-5